This is a list of T cell receptor beta chains from one sample in a study of blood T cell repertoires in COVID-19. Clones were read by immunoSEQ multiplex PCR, and TCRdb kept only the in-frame ones, dropping some. The sample lists 90,000 to 120,000 clones, roughly 91% occurring once. Sequencing was done on a sample of peripheral blood. Every receptor here comes from a human donor in a cohort sampled during active COVID-19. Both conserved end residues are part of each CDR3. The order of the fields is D gene, clone size, J gene, CDR3 length, V gene, CDR3 protein, CDR3 DNA. A D gene is named only where the DNA matches it firmly. Only some rows state a clone size, as once, few, many or a class for expanded clones.

d_gene: NA; abundance: NA; j_gene: TRBJ2-1; len: 15; v_gene: TRBV9; CDR3aa: CASSVGGRERHEQFF; CDR3nt: TGTGCCAGCAGCGTAGGTGGGAGAGAGAGGCATGAGCAGTTCTTC
d_gene: TRBD1; abundance: NA; j_gene: TRBJ1-5; len: 15; v_gene: TRBV30; CDR3aa: CAWSEGAVGNQPQHF; CDR3nt: TGTGCCTGGAGTGAGGGGGCCGTCGGCAATCAGCCCCAGCATTTT
d_gene: NA; abundance: NA; j_gene: TRBJ1-1; len: 18; v_gene: TRBV7-8; CDR3aa: CASSLKMGHGWSNREAFF; CDR3nt: TGTGCCAGCAGCCTCAAAATGGGACACGGATGGAGCAATAGAGAAGCTTTCTTT
d_gene: TRBD1; abundance: NA; j_gene: TRBJ2-1; len: 14; v_gene: TRBV2; CDR3aa: CASSERQGPTDQFF; CDR3nt: TGTGCCAGCAGTGAGAGACAGGGGCCCACAGATCAATTCTTC
d_gene: TRBD1; abundance: NA; j_gene: TRBJ2-3; len: 15; v_gene: TRBV6-5; CDR3aa: CASGQGPLSTDTQYF; CDR3nt: TGTGCCAGCGGACAGGGGCCACTCAGCACAGATACGCAGTATTTT
d_gene: TRBD1; abundance: NA; j_gene: TRBJ2-3; len: 15; v_gene: TRBV6-5; CDR3aa: CASSLQGARTDTQYF; CDR3nt: TGTGCCAGCAGTCTACAGGGGGCTCGTACAGATACGCAGTATTTT
d_gene: TRBD2; abundance: NA; j_gene: TRBJ2-2; len: 14; v_gene: TRBV19; CDR3aa: CASTLHGGAGELFF; CDR3nt: TGTGCCAGTACCCTCCACGGGGGGGCCGGGGAGCTGTTTTTT
d_gene: TRBD1; abundance: NA; j_gene: TRBJ1-4; len: 12; v_gene: TRBV11-2; CDR3aa: CASSLRGQRVFF; CDR3nt: TGTGCCAGCAGCTTAAGGGGACAGCGGGTGTTTTTT
d_gene: TRBD1; abundance: NA; j_gene: TRBJ1-4; len: 14; v_gene: TRBV28; CDR3aa: CASTSGGGYEKLFF; CDR3nt: TGTGCCAGCACCTCAGGGGGAGGATATGAAAAACTGTTTTTT
d_gene: TRBD1; abundance: NA; j_gene: TRBJ2-7; len: 14; v_gene: TRBV6-2/TRBV6-3; CDR3aa: CASSTDRPTYEQYF; CDR3nt: TGTGCCAGCAGTACGGACAGGCCTACCTACGAGCAGTACTTC
d_gene: NA; abundance: NA; j_gene: TRBJ2-3; len: 14; v_gene: TRBV28; CDR3aa: CASSLLRDFNTQYF; CDR3nt: TGTGCCAGCAGTTTACTCCGGGACTTTAATACGCAGTATTTT
d_gene: TRBD2; abundance: NA; j_gene: TRBJ2-7; len: 17; v_gene: TRBV30; CDR3aa: CAWSLAGGPSLSDEQYF; CDR3nt: TGTGCCTGGAGTTTAGCGGGGGGGCCATCCCTATCGGACGAGCAGTACTTC
d_gene: TRBD2; abundance: NA; j_gene: TRBJ2-1; len: 15; v_gene: TRBV19; CDR3aa: CASSRLASSYNEQFF; CDR3nt: TGTGCCAGTAGTAGACTAGCGTCTTCGTATAATGAGCAGTTCTTC
d_gene: TRBD1; abundance: NA; j_gene: TRBJ1-6; len: 14; v_gene: TRBV19; CDR3aa: CASSMGTGYSPLHF; CDR3nt: TGTGCCAGTAGTATGGGGACAGGGTATTCACCCCTCCACTTT
d_gene: NA; abundance: NA; j_gene: TRBJ1-1; len: 17; v_gene: TRBV25-1; CDR3aa: CASSRGELLRGNTEAFF; CDR3nt: TGTGCCAGCAGCCGCGGAGAGTTGCTACGGGGGAACACTGAAGCTTTCTTT
d_gene: NA; abundance: NA; j_gene: TRBJ1-4; len: 19; v_gene: TRBV3-1/TRBV3-2; CDR3aa: CASSQDSEGPRVGEEKLFF; CDR3nt: TGTGCCAGCAGCCAAGATTCGGAGGGACCAAGAGTCGGGGAAGAAAAACTGTTTTTT
d_gene: TRBD2; abundance: once; j_gene: TRBJ2-7; len: 14; v_gene: TRBV9; CDR3aa: CASSAGTISYEQYF; CDR3nt: TGTGCCAGCAGCGCCGGGACTATTTCCTACGAGCAGTACTTC
d_gene: NA; abundance: NA; j_gene: TRBJ2-1; len: 16; v_gene: TRBV5-4; CDR3aa: CASSPRGGGIYNEQFF; CDR3nt: TGTGCCAGCAGCCCGAGAGGGGGCGGGATCTACAATGAGCAGTTCTTC
d_gene: NA; abundance: NA; j_gene: TRBJ1-2; len: 14; v_gene: TRBV28; CDR3aa: CASRLDRSNYGYTF; CDR3nt: TGTGCCAGCAGACTGGACAGATCGAACTATGGCTACACCTTC
d_gene: NA; abundance: NA; j_gene: TRBJ2-3; len: 16; v_gene: TRBV9; CDR3aa: CASSVGRAPKTDTQYF; CDR3nt: TGTGCCAGCAGCGTAGGGAGGGCTCCCAAAACAGATACGCAGTATTTT
d_gene: TRBD2; abundance: NA; j_gene: TRBJ2-7; len: 14; v_gene: TRBV4-1; CDR3aa: CASSELAGIYEQYF; CDR3nt: TGCGCCAGCAGTGAACTAGCGGGCATCTACGAGCAGTACTTC
d_gene: NA; abundance: NA; j_gene: TRBJ1-2; len: 13; v_gene: TRBV2; CDR3aa: CASSASVGYGYTF; CDR3nt: TGTGCCAGCAGCGCCAGCGTCGGGTATGGCTACACCTTC
d_gene: NA; abundance: NA; j_gene: TRBJ1-2; len: 11; v_gene: TRBV25-1; CDR3aa: CASTSRNGYTF; CDR3nt: TGTGCCAGCACATCGAGAAACGGCTACACCTTC
d_gene: TRBD2; abundance: NA; j_gene: TRBJ2-7; len: 17; v_gene: TRBV5-6; CDR3aa: CASSLGLAGRQSYEQYF; CDR3nt: TGTGCCAGCAGCTTGGGACTAGCGGGGAGACAGTCATACGAGCAGTACTTC
d_gene: NA; abundance: NA; j_gene: TRBJ2-1; len: 13; v_gene: TRBV21-1; CDR3aa: CASARQGLNEQFF; CDR3nt: TGTGCCAGCGCCAGACAGGGGCTGAATGAGCAGTTCTTC
d_gene: NA; abundance: once; j_gene: TRBJ1-4; len: 12; v_gene: TRBV12-3/TRBV12-4; CDR3aa: CASSLDGVKLFF; CDR3nt: TGTGCCAGCAGTTTAGATGGAGTAAAACTGTTTTTT
d_gene: NA; abundance: NA; j_gene: TRBJ1-2; len: 15; v_gene: TRBV11-2; CDR3aa: CASSSLKVSNYGYTF; CDR3nt: TGTGCCAGCAGCTCCCTAAAAGTATCTAACTATGGCTACACCTTC
d_gene: NA; abundance: NA; j_gene: TRBJ2-3; len: 13; v_gene: TRBV2; CDR3aa: CASESEATDTQYF; CDR3nt: TGTGCCAGCGAGAGTGAGGCCACAGATACGCAGTATTTT
d_gene: NA; abundance: once; j_gene: TRBJ1-2; len: 15; v_gene: TRBV5-1; CDR3aa: CASSLAGQTNYGYTF; CDR3nt: TGCGCCAGCAGCTTGGCTGGACAGACTAACTATGGCTACACCTTC
d_gene: NA; abundance: NA; j_gene: TRBJ1-2; len: 17; v_gene: TRBV12-1; CDR3aa: CASSLGAWTSTDYGYTF; CDR3nt: TGTGCCAGCAGCTTGGGGGCATGGACCTCAACCGACTATGGCTACACCTTC
d_gene: NA; abundance: NA; j_gene: TRBJ1-5; len: 16; v_gene: TRBV18; CDR3aa: CASSPTDSPSNQPQHF; CDR3nt: TGTGCCAGCTCACCGACGGACAGCCCTAGCAATCAGCCCCAGCATTTT
d_gene: NA; abundance: NA; j_gene: TRBJ2-7; len: 14; v_gene: TRBV11-2; CDR3aa: CASSFQGPQDEQYF; CDR3nt: TGTGCCAGCAGCTTTCAGGGGCCCCAGGACGAGCAGTACTTC
d_gene: NA; abundance: NA; j_gene: TRBJ1-1; len: 13; v_gene: TRBV18; CDR3aa: CASKAPKNTEAFF; CDR3nt: TGTGCCAGCAAAGCCCCTAAGAACACTGAAGCTTTCTTT
d_gene: TRBD2; abundance: NA; j_gene: TRBJ2-5; len: 16; v_gene: TRBV7-9; CDR3aa: CASSLLGGRNQETQYF; CDR3nt: TGTGCCAGCAGCTTACTAGGCGGGAGAAACCAAGAGACCCAGTACTTC
d_gene: TRBD1; abundance: NA; j_gene: TRBJ2-2; len: 16; v_gene: TRBV19; CDR3aa: CASSPAGTGLTGELFF; CDR3nt: TGTGCCAGTAGTCCCGCCGGGACAGGGTTAACCGGGGAGCTGTTTTTT
d_gene: NA; abundance: NA; j_gene: TRBJ2-4; len: 13; v_gene: TRBV6-2/TRBV6-3; CDR3aa: CASSLHPGDIQYF; CDR3nt: TGTGCCAGCAGCCTTCATCCGGGGGACATTCAGTACTTC
d_gene: TRBD1; abundance: NA; j_gene: TRBJ1-1; len: 15; v_gene: TRBV27; CDR3aa: CASSRGQDFNTEAFF; CDR3nt: TGTGCCAGCAGTAGGGGACAGGACTTCAACACTGAAGCTTTCTTT
d_gene: TRBD1; abundance: NA; j_gene: TRBJ2-7; len: 13; v_gene: TRBV3-1/TRBV3-2; CDR3aa: CASSLGQGFEQYF; CDR3nt: TGTGCCAGCAGCCTCGGACAGGGATTCGAGCAGTACTTC
d_gene: TRBD1; abundance: NA; j_gene: TRBJ1-2; len: 16; v_gene: TRBV4-3; CDR3aa: CASSQVFRGPSYGYTF; CDR3nt: TGCGCCAGCAGCCAGGTTTTCAGGGGGCCTTCCTATGGCTACACCTTC
d_gene: TRBD2; abundance: NA; j_gene: TRBJ2-1; len: 18; v_gene: TRBV25-1; CDR3aa: CASSERVSGKSSYNEQFF; CDR3nt: TGTGCCAGCAGTGAACGGGTTAGCGGGAAGAGCTCCTACAATGAGCAGTTCTTC
d_gene: NA; abundance: NA; j_gene: TRBJ1-5; len: 14; v_gene: TRBV25-1; CDR3aa: CASSDWEGNQPQHF; CDR3nt: TGTGCCAGCAGTGATTGGGAGGGCAATCAGCCCCAGCATTTT
d_gene: TRBD2; abundance: NA; j_gene: TRBJ2-5; len: 14; v_gene: TRBV7-9; CDR3aa: CASSLVGGAQTQYF; CDR3nt: TGTGCCAGCAGCTTAGTCGGGGGGGCTCAGACCCAGTACTTC
d_gene: NA; abundance: NA; j_gene: TRBJ2-5; len: 14; v_gene: TRBV18; CDR3aa: CASSPLQPQETQYF; CDR3nt: TGTGCCAGCTCACCGTTACAGCCCCAAGAGACCCAGTACTTC
d_gene: NA; abundance: NA; j_gene: TRBJ1-5; len: 16; v_gene: TRBV6-5; CDR3aa: CASSYSIQLAGQPQHF; CDR3nt: TGTGCCAGCAGTTACTCGATCCAGCTAGCGGGTCAGCCCCAGCATTTT
d_gene: NA; abundance: NA; j_gene: TRBJ1-4; len: 17; v_gene: TRBV9; CDR3aa: CASSAHFGSKANEKLFF; CDR3nt: TGTGCCAGCAGCGCTCACTTTGGTTCGAAAGCTAATGAAAAACTGTTTTTT
d_gene: NA; abundance: NA; j_gene: TRBJ1-1; len: 16; v_gene: TRBV4-3; CDR3aa: CASSQEFRYLNTEAFF; CDR3nt: TGCGCCAGCAGCCAAGAATTTAGATATCTGAACACTGAAGCTTTCTTT
d_gene: NA; abundance: NA; j_gene: TRBJ2-7; len: 15; v_gene: TRBV27; CDR3aa: CASSTPHRATYEQYF; CDR3nt: TGTGCCAGCAGTACTCCCCACAGGGCAACCTACGAGCAGTACTTC
d_gene: TRBD1; abundance: NA; j_gene: TRBJ2-7; len: 13; v_gene: TRBV6-5; CDR3aa: CASSPRQGYEQYF; CDR3nt: TGTGCCAGCAGTCCGCGACAGGGTTACGAGCAGTACTTC
d_gene: TRBD1; abundance: NA; j_gene: TRBJ2-7; len: 14; v_gene: TRBV30; CDR3aa: CAWRERGQGSEQYF; CDR3nt: TGTGCCTGGAGGGAACGGGGACAGGGTTCCGAGCAGTACTTC
d_gene: TRBD1; abundance: NA; j_gene: TRBJ1-2; len: 14; v_gene: TRBV19; CDR3aa: CASSRDRANYGYTF; CDR3nt: TGTGCCAGTAGTCGGGACAGGGCTAACTATGGCTACACCTTC
d_gene: TRBD2; abundance: once; j_gene: TRBJ2-1; len: 19; v_gene: TRBV2; CDR3aa: CASSERGLAGGVSYNEQFF; CDR3nt: TGTGCCAGCAGCGAAAGAGGACTAGCGGGAGGGGTCTCCTACAATGAGCAGTTCTTC
d_gene: NA; abundance: NA; j_gene: TRBJ1-6; len: 13; v_gene: TRBV5-1; CDR3aa: CASSFTSGSPLHF; CDR3nt: TGCGCCAGCAGCTTCACGAGCGGATCACCCCTCCACTTT